The T cell receptor (beta chain) under discussion was sequenced for a study of blood T cells in healthy people across ages. Background on the study: Template switching caught about one barcoded beta molecule for each two T cells. The study's findings and limits: With unsorted PBMCs, a conclusive comparison of naive versus antigen-experienced cells was not possible.

Germline V gene data show CDR1 as SNHLY and CDR2 as FYNNEI. V was pared by 10 bases and J by 6 bases, with 18 bases between. The CDR3 is made up of 14 amino acids. For the second PCR, which ran for roughly 7 to 11 cycles, a sample-barcoded 5' primer and a J-beta primer mix were used. Unique molecular identifiers of 12 random nucleotides labeled each cDNA. TCRdb ran MiXCR on the 5' RACE reads and lists one entry per CDR3 protein. The table shows 450,000 to 700,000 distinct CDR3 sequences, with approximately 27% occurring only once. On this clonotype: The antigen remains unidentified.

The source of this sequence is a woman in her 70s in good health. The rearrangement links TRBV2 to TRBJ1-4; TRBD1 might be the D (5 bases). Input material: blood. The CDR3 bases are TGTGCCAACCAGATCGCCGGGGGTGATGAAAAACTGTTTTTT. It yields the protein CANQIAGGDEKLFF. Complete variable domain (other parts from reference TRBV2 and TRBJ1-4): EPEVTQTPSHQVTQMGQEVILRCVPISNHLYFYWYRQILGQKVEFLVSFYNNEISEKSEIFDDQFSVERPDGSNFTLKIRSTKLEDSAMYFCANQIAGGDEKLFFGSGTQLSVL.